This TCR beta chain was observed in a study of blood T cell repertoires in COVID-19. On the study more broadly: Researchers got acute and convalescent COVID-19 samples from the United States, Italy and Spain. Sources were T cells, B-cell-depleted T cells, or PBMCs; the material itself was cDNA or gDNA.

Between the trimmed V and J ends, which lost 4 bases and 5 bases, there was a span of 19 bases. The CDR3 length is 15 residues. Germline V lookup: CDR1 SGHKS, CDR2 YYEKEE (reference sequence). Source study methods: Estimation of nucleated cell counts relied on the amplification of reference gene primers. Profiled with immunoSEQ multiplex PCR; TCRdb holds only in-frame clones, not every one. The V and J calls and clone size are taken from that table; D and trimming were inferred from the DNA. The repertoire holds just over 250,000 clones, with less than 90% as singletons. The sequencing sample was made of peripheral blood. The clonotype comes from a man aged 60 to 75 who had recovered from COVID-19. This sequence joins TRBV5-5 and TRBJ2-7; TRBD2 is a possible D gene (5 bases). For the CDR3, the DNA is TGTGCCAGCAGCCAGGTGGGATTGACGGGGAACGAGCAGTACTTC. Amino acid sequence: CASSQVGLTGNEQYF.